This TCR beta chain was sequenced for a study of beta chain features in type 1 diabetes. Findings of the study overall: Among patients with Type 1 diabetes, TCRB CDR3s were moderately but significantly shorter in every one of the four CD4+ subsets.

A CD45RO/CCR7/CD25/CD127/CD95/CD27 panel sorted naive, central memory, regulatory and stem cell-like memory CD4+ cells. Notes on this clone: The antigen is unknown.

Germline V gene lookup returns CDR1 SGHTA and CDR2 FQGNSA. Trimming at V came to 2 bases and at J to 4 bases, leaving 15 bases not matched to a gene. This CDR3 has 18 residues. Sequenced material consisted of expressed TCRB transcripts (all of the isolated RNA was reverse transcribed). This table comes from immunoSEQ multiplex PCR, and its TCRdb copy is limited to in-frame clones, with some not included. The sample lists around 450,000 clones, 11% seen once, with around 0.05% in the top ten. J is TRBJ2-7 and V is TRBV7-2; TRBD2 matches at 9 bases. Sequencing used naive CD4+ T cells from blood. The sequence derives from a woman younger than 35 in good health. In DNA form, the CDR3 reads TGTGCCAGCAGCTTAAGTAGGCTAGCGGGAAAGGATGGGTACGAGCAGTACTTC. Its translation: CASSLSRLAGKDGYEQYF.